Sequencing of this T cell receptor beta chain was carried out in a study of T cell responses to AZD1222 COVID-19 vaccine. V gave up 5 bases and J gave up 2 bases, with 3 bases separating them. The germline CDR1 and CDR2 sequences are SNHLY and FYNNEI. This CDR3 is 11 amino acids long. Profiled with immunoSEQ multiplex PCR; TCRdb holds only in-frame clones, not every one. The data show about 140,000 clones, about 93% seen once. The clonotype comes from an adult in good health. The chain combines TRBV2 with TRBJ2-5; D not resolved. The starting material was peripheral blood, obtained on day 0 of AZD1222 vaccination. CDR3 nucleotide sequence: TGTGCCAGCAGTCCGCAAGAGACCCAGTACTTC. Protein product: CASSPQETQYF.